This TCR beta chain was profiled in a study of OX40 agonist ivuxolimab in advanced cancers. Overall study: As their treatment, patients were administered ivuxolimab, an agonistic anti-OX40 (CD134) antibody. Anti-PD-1, anti-PD-L1 or anti-CTLA-4 therapy given earlier was allowed, and roughly 40% had some.

Whole-study findings and limits: CD4+ and CD8+ blood T cells expanded clonally by week 6 at 0.1 to 3.0 mg/kg. Near-lowest levels of clonal expansion characterized partial responders at 0.1-3.0 mg/kg.

To note about this clone: Its target is not known.

The method was immunoSEQ multiplex PCR; TCRdb's version includes in-frame clones alone and lacks a portion of them. The sample holds about 60,000 clones; 85% are singletons and the top ten take roughly 3%. Germline-derived CDR1 and CDR2 are MNHNY and SVGAGI (reference sequence). Unmatched junction bases numbered 7, after V lost 5 bases and J lost 4 bases. This CDR3 comprises 15 residues. Sample: CD4+ or CD8+ T cells sorted from blood, taken in a trial of the OX40 agonist ivuxolimab. This sequence originates from an adult with an advanced solid tumor such as melanoma, head and neck, liver or kidney cancer. The rearrangement uses TRBV6-6 and TRBJ2-1, with 8 bases lining up with TRBD2. The CDR3, as DNA: TGTGCCAGCAGTCCCAAGGCTAGCGGGTACAATGAGCAGTTCTTC. As protein: CASSPKASGYNEQFF.